The T cell receptor (beta chain) described here comes from a study of T cell responses to AZD1222 COVID-19 vaccine. The study, taken as a whole, reports: Repertoires were sampled only after the peak T cell response. Just six people given AZD1222 tested seropositive at baseline. Donors were chiefly white British, with a greater number of females, and clonal diversity was perhaps underestimated.

Note on this clone: Its antigen is still unknown.

Assay used: immunoSEQ multiplex PCR; TCRdb lists only in-frame clones, some missing. This table has 85,000 to 120,000 clones, 85% to 90% appearing once. Germline loops: CDR1 SNHLY, CDR2 FYNNEI. CDR3 length: 15 amino acids. With V trimmed by 6 bases and J by 0 bases, 6 bases remained unmatched. The rearrangement uses TRBV2 and TRBJ1-1, with 8 bases lining up with TRBD1. The receptor was derived from an adult in good health. Source: peripheral blood, taken on day 0 of AZD1222 vaccination. The CDR3 nucleotides read TGTGCCAGCAGAGCTCAGGGGGCGGTGAACACTGAAGCTTTCTTT. Protein sequence: CASRAQGAVNTEAFF.